This T cell receptor beta chain came from a study of T cells in Graves' hyperthyroidism and ophthalmopathy. General study points: Ophthalmopathy stood apart from stable hyperthyroidism in a 13 V-J model.

This clonotype appeared many times. Its target is not known. Exclusion of patients followed from uncontrolled infection, other autoimmune disease, pregnancy or lactation. Trimming cost V 1 base and J 0 bases, with 13 bases left between them. Germline V gene sequence: CDR1 MGHRA, CDR2 YSYEKL. The CDR3 has 16 residues. Amplified regions were TCR beta CDR3 sequences from RNA transcripts. Using the HTBI primer set, a first-round RT-PCR was run on the TCR CDR3. A single record per CDR3 protein comes from TCRdb applying MiXCR to the multiplex PCR reads. The sample yields 75,000 to 100,000 distinct CDR3 sequences, approximately 42% seen once.

The sequenced sample was peripheral blood or thyroid tissue (not recorded which). The origin of this receptor is a woman between 25 and 40 years old with Graves' hyperthyroidism. V gene TRBV4-1 combines with J gene TRBJ2-7, with D hard to call. CDR3 in amino acids: CASSQVGTPHSYEQYF. The DNA for the CDR3 is TGCGCCAGCAGCCAAGTAGGTACTCCCCACTCCTACGAGCAGTACTTC.